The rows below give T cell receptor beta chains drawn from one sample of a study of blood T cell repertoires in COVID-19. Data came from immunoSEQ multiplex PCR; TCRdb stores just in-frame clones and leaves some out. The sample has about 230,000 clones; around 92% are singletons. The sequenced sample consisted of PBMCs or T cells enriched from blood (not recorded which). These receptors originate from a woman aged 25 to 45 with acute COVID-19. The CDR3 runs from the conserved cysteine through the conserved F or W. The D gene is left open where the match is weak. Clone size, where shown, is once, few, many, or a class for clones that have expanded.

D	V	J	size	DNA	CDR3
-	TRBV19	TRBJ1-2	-	TGTGCCAGTAGTATAGACCCTCAGGGGATGTATGGCTACACCTTC	CASSIDPQGMYGYTF
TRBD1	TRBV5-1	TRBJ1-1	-	TGCGCCAGCAGCTTGAACAGGGGTGAGACTGAAGCTTTCTTT	CASSLNRGETEAFF
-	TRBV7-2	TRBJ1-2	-	TGTGCCAGCAGCTTAGGGCAGTATTATGGCTACACCTTC	CASSLGQYYGYTF
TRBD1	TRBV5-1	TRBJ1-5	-	TGCGCCAGCAGCTTGGCCGGGACAGAGGGTCAGCCCCAGCATTTT	CASSLAGTEGQPQHF
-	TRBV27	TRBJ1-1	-	TGTGCCAGCAGTTTGAGGCTGACGAACACTGAAGCTTTCTTT	CASSLRLTNTEAFF
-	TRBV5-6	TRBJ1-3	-	TGTGCCAGCAGCCTGGGAGTAAGATCTGGAAACACCATATATTTT	CASSLGVRSGNTIYF
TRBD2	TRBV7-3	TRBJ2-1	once	TGTGCCAGCAGCCCTACCTTAGCGGGGGGCGCTTACAATGAGCAGTTCTTC	CASSPTLAGGAYNEQFF
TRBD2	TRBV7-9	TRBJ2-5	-	TGTGCCAGCAGCCCAAGCGGGGGGGAAGAGACCCAGTACTTC	CASSPSGGEETQYF
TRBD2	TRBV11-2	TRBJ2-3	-	TGTGCCAGCAGATCCGGGGGGACAGATACGCAGTATTTT	CASRSGGTDTQYF
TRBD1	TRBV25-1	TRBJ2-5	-	TGTGCCAGCAGTGAGACAGGGGCCCATCAAGAGACCCAGTACTTC	CASSETGAHQETQYF
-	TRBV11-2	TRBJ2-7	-	TGTGCCAGCAGCTCCCCCAACGAGCAGTACTTC	CASSSPNEQYF
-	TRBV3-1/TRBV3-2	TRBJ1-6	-	TGTGCCAGCAGCCAAGATCGGGTAGTCCTCCACTTT	CASSQDRVVLHF
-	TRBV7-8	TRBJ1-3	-	TGTGCCAGCAGCTTAAGAGAGCAGGCCTCCTCTGGAAACACCATATATTTT	CASSLREQASSGNTIYF
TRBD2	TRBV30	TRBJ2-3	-	TGTGCCTGGAGTGTACTTCCAGCGGGGCTCACAGATACGCAGTATTTT	CAWSVLPAGLTDTQYF
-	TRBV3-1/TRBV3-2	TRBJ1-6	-	TGTGCCAGCAGCCAAGATCAGGGTTCTTCCTCACCCCTCCACTTT	CASSQDQGSSSPLHF
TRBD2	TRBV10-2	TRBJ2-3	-	TGCGCCAGCAGTGACCCTCCGACGGGGCGGGGGGGCACAGATACGCAGTATTTT	CASSDPPTGRGGTDTQYF
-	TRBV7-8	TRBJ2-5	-	TGTGCCAGCAGCCCATGGAGGGGCATCCAAGAGACCCAGTACTTC	CASSPWRGIQETQYF
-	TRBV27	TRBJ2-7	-	TGTGCCAGCAGTTTATCTGCCCTAGGCTCCTACGAGCAGTACTTC	CASSLSALGSYEQYF
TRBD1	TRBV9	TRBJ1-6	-	TGTGCCAGCAGCCCCGGGACAGGGGGTCCTAATTCACCCCTCCACTTT	CASSPGTGGPNSPLHF
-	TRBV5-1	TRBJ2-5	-	TGCGCCAGCAGCTTGACATACTACCTGAACTCCCCGGGACACCACCAAGAGACCCAGTACTTC	CASSLTYYLNSPGHHQETQYF
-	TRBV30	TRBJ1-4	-	TGTGCCTGGGACCCGATTGTTAGGGGCGAAAAACTGTTTTTT	CAWDPIVRGEKLFF
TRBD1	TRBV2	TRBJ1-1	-	TGTGCCAGCGGCCCCCGGGACAGGGGATCCAACACTGAAGCTTTCTTT	CASGPRDRGSNTEAFF
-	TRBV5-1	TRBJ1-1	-	TGCGCCAGCACCCTAGGGTGGGACAATGAAGCTTTCTTT	CASTLGWDNEAFF
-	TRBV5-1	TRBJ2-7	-	TGCGCCAGCAGCTTGGCCGGGGACTTGGGTTCCTACGAGCAGTACTTC	CASSLAGDLGSYEQYF
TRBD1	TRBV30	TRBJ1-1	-	TGTGCCGGAAGGACAGGGTCGAACACTGAAGCTTTCTTT	CAGRTGSNTEAFF
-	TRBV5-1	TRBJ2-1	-	TGCGCCAGCAGCACCGCGATATCCAATGAGCAGTTCTTC	CASSTAISNEQFF
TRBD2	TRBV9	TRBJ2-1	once	TGTGCCAGCAGCCCTCCGGGCGGGGGGACCGACAATGAGCAGTTCTTC	CASSPPGGGTDNEQFF
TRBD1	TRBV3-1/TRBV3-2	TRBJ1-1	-	TGTGCCAGCAGCGCCCGGGACAGGGGCACTGAAGCTTTCTTT	CASSARDRGTEAFF
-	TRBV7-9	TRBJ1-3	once	TGTGCCAGCAGCTTAGACTCCTACTCTGGAAACACCATATATTTT	CASSLDSYSGNTIYF
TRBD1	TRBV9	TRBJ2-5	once	TGTGCCAGCAGCCAAGGACAGGGGTGGGGAGAGACCCAGTACTTC	CASSQGQGWGETQYF
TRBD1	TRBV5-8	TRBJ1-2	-	TGTGCCAGCAGCTTTCGTAGCAGGGGGTTGGCTGGCTACACCTTC	CASSFRSRGLAGYTF
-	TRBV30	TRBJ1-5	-	TGTGCCTGGAGTGTTCAGGAAACCAATCAGCCCCAGCATTTT	CAWSVQETNQPQHF
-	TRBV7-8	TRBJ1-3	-	TGTGCCAGCGTAATTGAGCCGAGTGGAAACACCATATATTTT	CASVIEPSGNTIYF
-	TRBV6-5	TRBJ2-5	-	TGTGCCAGCAGTTCGAATGGGGGGGAGACCCAGTACTTC	CASSSNGGETQYF
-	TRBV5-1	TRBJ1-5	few	TGCGCCAGCAGGAGGGATGGCAATCAGCCCCAGCATTTT	CASRRDGNQPQHF
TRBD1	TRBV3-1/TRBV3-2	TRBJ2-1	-	TGTGCCAGCAGCCCGGGACAGGGGCGGGACGAGCAGTTCTTC	CASSPGQGRDEQFF
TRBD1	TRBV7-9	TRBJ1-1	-	TGTGCCAGCAGCTGGGGGGACAGGGGTGGAAACACTGAAGCTTTCTTT	CASSWGDRGGNTEAFF
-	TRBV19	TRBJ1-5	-	TGTGCCAGTAGTATAGCTGGTGGGGGGTATCAGCCCCAGCATTTT	CASSIAGGGYQPQHF
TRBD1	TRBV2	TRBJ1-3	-	TGTGCCAGCAGTGATCCAGGACAGGCGTCTGGAAACACCATATATTTT	CASSDPGQASGNTIYF
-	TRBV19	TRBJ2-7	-	TGTGCCGACCCCAGCAGGGACACCTCCTCCTACGAGCAGTACTTC	CADPSRDTSSYEQYF
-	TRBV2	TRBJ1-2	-	TGTGCCAGCAGGAAGGGAGATCATGGCTACACCTTC	CASRKGDHGYTF
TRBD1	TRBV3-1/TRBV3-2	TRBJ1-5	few	TGTGCCAGCAGCCCAGGGACAGGGTTGGTTGCCCAGCATTTT	CASSPGTGLVAQHF
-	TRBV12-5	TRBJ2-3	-	TGTGCTAGTGGTCCCCCCAGGCCCCAGGATACGCAGTATTTT	CASGPPRPQDTQYF
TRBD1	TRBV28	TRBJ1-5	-	TGTGCCAGCAGTACGCCGGGACAGGCGATTTATAGCAATCAGCCCCAGCATTTT	CASSTPGQAIYSNQPQHF
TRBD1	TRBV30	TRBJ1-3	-	TGTGCCTGGAACCGTGGACAGGGGTATGGAAACACCATATATTTT	CAWNRGQGYGNTIYF
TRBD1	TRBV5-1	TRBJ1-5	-	TGCGCCAGCAGCTTGGTCTGGGACAGGGGCTGGGGAAGCAATCAGCCCCAGCATTTT	CASSLVWDRGWGSNQPQHF
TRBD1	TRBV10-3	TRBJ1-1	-	TGTGCCATCAGTCGGACAGGGGTTAATTGGAACACTGAAGCTTTCTTT	CAISRTGVNWNTEAFF
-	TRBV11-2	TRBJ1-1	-	TGTGCCAGCAGCTTCACAGGGAGGGACACTGAAGCTTTCTTT	CASSFTGRDTEAFF
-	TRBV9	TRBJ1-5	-	TGTGCCAGCAGCGTAGGTCATCGAATCACGGGGGAACAGCCCCAGCATTTT	CASSVGHRITGEQPQHF
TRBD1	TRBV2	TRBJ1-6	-	TGTGCCAGCAGGCGCGACAGGGAGGATAATTCACCCCTCCACTTT	CASRRDREDNSPLHF
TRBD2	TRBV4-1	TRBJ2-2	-	TGCGCCAGCAGCCAAGATCGAGCTTTAGCGGGGGGGAACACCGGGGAGCTGTTTTTT	CASSQDRALAGGNTGELFF
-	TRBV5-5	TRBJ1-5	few	TGTGCCAGCAGCCCGTACAGGGTGAATCAGCCCCAGCATTTT	CASSPYRVNQPQHF
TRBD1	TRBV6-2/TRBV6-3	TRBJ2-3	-	TGTGCCAGCAGTTACCCCCCGGGACAGTTTAGCACAGATACGCAGTATTTT	CASSYPPGQFSTDTQYF